This T cell receptor (beta chain) is from a study of T-cell memory formation after mild COVID-19. For the study at large: There were largely donor-specific TCR clusters. Points from the study as a whole: CD4/CD8 balance characterized clones contracting day 15 to 85, and CD4+ skew characterized later expanders. The second-wave clones peaking on day 37 were not confirmed as SARS-CoV-2-specific.

This clonotype was picked up one time. The antigen remains unidentified. cDNA libraries for TCR alpha and TCR beta, carrying sample barcodes and UMIs, came from 5'RACE with constant-segment primers. TCRdb independently ran MiXCR on the 5' RACE reads; one entry per CDR3 protein. Altogether about 140,000 distinct CDR3 sequences are present, 11% to 15% being singletons, with the ten largest covering about 29%. This CDR3 has 14 amino acids. CDR1 and CDR2 (germline): SGDLS, YYNGEE. V lost 0 bases to trimming and J lost 3 bases, with 10 bases between them. The chain uses TRBV9 and TRBJ2-7; TRBD2 is a possible D gene (5 bases). The receptor was isolated from an adult woman who had mild COVID-19 (a few samples of this study predate the infection). Cell type and time point are not known. The sample taken for sequencing was PBMCs or a T cell subset sorted from them (not recorded which). The DNA for the CDR3 is TGTGCCAGCAGCGTAGGGGAGAGCTACTACGAGCAGTACTTC. Its translation is CASSVGESYYEQYF.